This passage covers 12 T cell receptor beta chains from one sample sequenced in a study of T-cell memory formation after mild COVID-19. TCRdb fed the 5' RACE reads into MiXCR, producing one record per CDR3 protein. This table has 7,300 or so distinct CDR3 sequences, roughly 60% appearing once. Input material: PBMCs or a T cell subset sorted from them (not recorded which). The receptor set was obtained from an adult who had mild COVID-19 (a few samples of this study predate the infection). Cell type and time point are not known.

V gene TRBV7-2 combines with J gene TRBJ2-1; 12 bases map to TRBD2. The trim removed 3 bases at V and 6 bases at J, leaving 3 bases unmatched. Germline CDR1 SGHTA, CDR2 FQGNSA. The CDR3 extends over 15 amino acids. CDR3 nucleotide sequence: TGTGCCAGCAGCTTGACTAGCGGGAGTCCCAATGAGCAGTTCTTC. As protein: CASSLTSGSPNEQFF. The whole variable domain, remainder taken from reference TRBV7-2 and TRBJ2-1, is GAGVSQSPSNKVTEKGKDVELRCDPISGHTALYWYRQSLGQGLEFLIYFQGNSAPDKSGLPSDRFSAERTGGSVSTLTIQRTQQEDSAVYLCASSLTSGSPNEQFFGPGTRLTVL.

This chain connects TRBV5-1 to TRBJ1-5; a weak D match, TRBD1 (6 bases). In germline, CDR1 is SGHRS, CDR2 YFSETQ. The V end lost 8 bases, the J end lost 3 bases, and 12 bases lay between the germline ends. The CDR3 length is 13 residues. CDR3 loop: CARERTVNQPQHF. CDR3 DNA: TGCGCCAGAGAAAGGACAGTCAATCAGCCCCAGCATTTT.

DNA for the CDR3: TGTGCCAGCAGCGTAGGGACAGGGGGCGTAGAGACCCAGTACTTC. This translates into CASSVGTGGVETQYF. The chain uses TRBV9 and TRBJ2-5; 11 bases map to TRBD1. The CDR3 is 15 residues long. V gave up 0 bases and J gave up 4 bases; unmatched junction bases: 2. CDR1 is SGDLS and CDR2 is YYNGEE in the germline V gene.

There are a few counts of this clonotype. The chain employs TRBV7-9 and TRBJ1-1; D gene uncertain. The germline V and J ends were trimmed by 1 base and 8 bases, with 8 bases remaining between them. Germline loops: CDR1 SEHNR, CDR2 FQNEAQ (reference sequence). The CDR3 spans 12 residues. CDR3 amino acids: CASSLGFREAFF. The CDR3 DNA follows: TGTGCCAGCAGCTTAGGTTTCAGGGAAGCTTTCTTT.

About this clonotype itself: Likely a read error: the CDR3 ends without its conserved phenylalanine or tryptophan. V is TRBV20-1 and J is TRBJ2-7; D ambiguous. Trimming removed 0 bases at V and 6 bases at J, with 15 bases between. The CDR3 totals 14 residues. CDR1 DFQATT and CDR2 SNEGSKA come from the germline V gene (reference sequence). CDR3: CSARDLVGPGEQYL. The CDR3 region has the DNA TGCAGTGCTAGAGATCTAGTAGGGCCAGGCGAGCAGTACTTA.

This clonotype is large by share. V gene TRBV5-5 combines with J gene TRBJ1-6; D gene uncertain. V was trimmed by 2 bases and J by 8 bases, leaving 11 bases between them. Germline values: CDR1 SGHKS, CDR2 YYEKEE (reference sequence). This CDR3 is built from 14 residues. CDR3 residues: CASSFWLGDSPLHF. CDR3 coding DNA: TGTGCCAGCAGCTTTTGGTTGGGCGATTCACCCCTCCACTTT.

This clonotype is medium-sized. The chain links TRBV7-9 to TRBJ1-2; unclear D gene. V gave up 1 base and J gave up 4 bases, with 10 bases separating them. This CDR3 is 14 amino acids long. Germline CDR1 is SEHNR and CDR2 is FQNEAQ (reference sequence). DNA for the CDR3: TGTGCCAGCAGCTTAGTGGAGGTTGGCTATGGCTACACCTTC. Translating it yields CASSLVEVGYGYTF.

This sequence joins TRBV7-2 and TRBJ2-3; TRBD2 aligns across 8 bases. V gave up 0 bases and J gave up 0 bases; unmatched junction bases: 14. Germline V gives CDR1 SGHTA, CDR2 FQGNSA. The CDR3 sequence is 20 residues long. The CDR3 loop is CASSLAMNIAGGPSTDTQYF. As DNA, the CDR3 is TGTGCCAGCAGCTTAGCGATGAATATTGCGGGAGGCCCTAGCACAGATACGCAGTATTTT.

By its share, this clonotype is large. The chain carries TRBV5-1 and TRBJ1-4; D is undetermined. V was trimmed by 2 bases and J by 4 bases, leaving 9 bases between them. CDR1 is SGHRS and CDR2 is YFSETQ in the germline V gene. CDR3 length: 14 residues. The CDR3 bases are TGCGCCAGCAGCTTCGACGGATTTAATGAAAAACTGTTTTTT. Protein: CASSFDGFNEKLFF.

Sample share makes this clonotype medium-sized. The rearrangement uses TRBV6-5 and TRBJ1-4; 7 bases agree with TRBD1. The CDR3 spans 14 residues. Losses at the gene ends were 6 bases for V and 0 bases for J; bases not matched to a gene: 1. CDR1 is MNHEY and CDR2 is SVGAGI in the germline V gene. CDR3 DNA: TGTGCCAGCAGAGGACAGGCAACTAATGAAAAACTGTTTTTT. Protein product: CASRGQATNEKLFF.

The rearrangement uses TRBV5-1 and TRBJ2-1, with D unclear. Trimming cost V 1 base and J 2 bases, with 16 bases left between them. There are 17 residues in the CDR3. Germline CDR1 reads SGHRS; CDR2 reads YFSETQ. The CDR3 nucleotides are TGCGCCAGCAGCTTGTCCCCCCTGGGCGGCCCCTACAATGAGCAGTTCTTC. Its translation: CASSLSPLGGPYNEQFF.

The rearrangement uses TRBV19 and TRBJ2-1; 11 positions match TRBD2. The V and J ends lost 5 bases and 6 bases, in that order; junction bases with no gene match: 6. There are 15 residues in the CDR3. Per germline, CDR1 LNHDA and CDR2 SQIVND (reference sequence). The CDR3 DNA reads TGTGCCAGTAGTCGAGTAGCGGGAGGGATCAATGAGCAGTTCTTC. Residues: CASSRVAGGINEQFF.